One sample yielded the 17 T cell receptor beta chains listed below, sequenced in a study of technical replicates of blood from a handful of donors. Profiling relied on immunoSEQ multiplex PCR, and the TCRdb table lists in-frame clones only, not all of them. The table records some 90,000 clones, about 95% of them present only once. Sequenced sample: T cells isolated from PBMCs. Receptor source: a human donor in good health.

The genes are TRBV7-9 and TRBJ1-1, with a possible D match to TRBD1 (6 bases). CDR3 length: 14 residues. Trimming cost V 1 base and J 5 bases, with 11 bases left between them. From germline, CDR1 is SEHNR and CDR2 FQNEAQ (reference sequence). CDR3 sequence: CASSLGWGPTEAFF. In DNA, the CDR3 is TGTGCCAGCAGCTTAGGTTGGGGGCCGACTGAAGCTTTCTTT.

V and J are TRBV9 and TRBJ2-7, with D maybe TRBD2 (7 bases). This CDR3 has 15 residues. V lost 0 bases, J lost 3 bases, and 13 bases lay in between. In germline, CDR1 is SGDLS, CDR2 YYNGEE. The CDR3 nucleotides read TGTGCCAGCAGCGTAGGGATAGGGGGGGACTACGAGCAGTACTTC. Translation: CASSVGIGGDYEQYF.

This chain connects TRBV5-1 to TRBJ2-1; TRBD1 matches at 7 bases. The CDR3 has 11 residues. Germline V lookup: CDR1 SGHRS, CDR2 YFSETQ. After removal of 3 bases from V and 10 bases from J, the junction contained 1 base not matched to a gene. CDR3 coding DNA: TGCGCCAGCAGCTGGGGACAGGAGCAGTTCTTC. Its protein product is CASSWGQEQFF.

The V and J genes are TRBV30 and TRBJ1-4; 8 nucleotides align to TRBD1. J lost 8 bases, V lost 3 bases, and 14 bases had no gene match. There are 16 residues in the CDR3. Germline lookup yields CDR1 GTSNPN and CDR2 SVGIG (reference sequence). The CDR3 coding sequence is TGTGCCTGGAGCCCGGCAGGGGGCGGAGGACGCGAAAAACTGTTTTTT. The encoded protein is CAWSPAGGGGREKLFF.

The CDR3 sequence: CASSLGQGFFNEQYF. The CDR3, as DNA: TGTGCCAGCAGCTTGGGACAGGGGTTTTTCAACGAGCAGTACTTC. The chain is built from TRBV11-2 and TRBJ2-7; 10 nucleotides line up with TRBD1. V lost 3 bases to trimming and J lost 5 bases; unmatched junction nucleotides: 7. CDR1 is SGHAT and CDR2 is FQNNGV in the germline V gene. CDR3 length: 15 amino acids.

The gene calls are TRBV7-9 and TRBJ2-5, with unresolved D. Between the trimmed V and J ends, which lost 6 bases and 5 bases, there was a span of 7 bases. The CDR3 has 11 amino acids. Germline-derived CDR1 and CDR2 are SEHNR and FQNEAQ (reference sequence). The CDR3 DNA sequence: TGTGCCAGCAGTAACCGGGAGACCCAGTACTTC. Encoded protein: CASSNRETQYF.

This chain joins TRBV27 and TRBJ2-7; D is perhaps TRBD2 (6 bases). This CDR3 contains 15 residues. The germline V gene encodes CDR1 MNHEY and CDR2 SMNVEV (reference sequence). Deletions cut 3 bases from V and 5 bases from J, with 17 bases between. Here the CDR3 reads CASSFGDREINEQYF. CDR3 sequence (DNA): TGTGCCAGCAGTTTCGGAGACCGGGAGATCAACGAGCAGTACTTC.

This clone has just one count. At the DNA level, this CDR3 is encoded by other sequences in the same sample as well. V usage is TRBV5-4 and J usage is TRBJ2-1, with 8 bases lining up with TRBD2. The germline V gene encodes CDR1 SGHNT and CDR2 YYREEE (reference sequence). The trim removed 2 bases at V and 4 bases at J, leaving 2 bases unmatched. CDR3 size: 14 residues. This CDR3 reads CASSFSGSYNEQFF. CDR3 nucleotide sequence: TGTGCCAGCAGCTTCAGCGGGAGTTACAATGAGCAGTTCTTC.

The chain combines TRBV7-8 with TRBJ1-1, with D possibly TRBD1 on 5 matching bases. Per germline, CDR1 SGHVS and CDR2 FQNEAQ. Between the trimmed V and J ends, which lost 5 bases and 3 bases, there was a span of 10 bases. CDR3 length equals 13 residues. The CDR3 sequence is CASSQWGDTEAFF. CDR3 in DNA: TGTGCCAGCAGCCAGTGGGGGGACACTGAAGCTTTCTTT.

V and J are TRBV6-5 and TRBJ2-7; tentatively, D is TRBD1 (6 bases). Trimming removed 0 bases from V and 4 bases from J, with 13 bases in between. The CDR3 contains 15 residues. Germline V gene data show CDR1 as MNHEY and CDR2 as SVGAGI. The CDR3 coding sequence is TGTGCCAGCAGTTACTCGAGTCAGGGGATTTACGAGCAGTACTTC. Its translation: CASSYSSQGIYEQYF.

This chain uses TRBV25-1 with TRBJ1-2; D is possibly TRBD1 (6 bases). CDR1 is MGHDK, CDR2 SYGVNS, per germline. The germline V and J ends were trimmed by 4 bases and 0 bases, with 15 bases remaining between them. The CDR3 is made up of 16 amino acids. The CDR3 loop reads CASSAEPGQPNYGYTF. CDR3 bases: TGTGCCAGCAGTGCCGAACCGGGACAACCTAACTATGGCTACACCTTC.

J is TRBJ1-1 and V is TRBV10-3, with TRBD1 as a possible D gene (5 bases). Germline V CDR1 and CDR2: ENHRY, SYGVKD. The CDR3 runs to 15 residues. V lost 2 bases, J lost 3 bases, and 13 bases lay in between. CDR3 protein: CAISERAGIDTEAFF. CDR3 nucleotides: TGTGCCATCAGTGAGAGGGCAGGGATAGACACTGAAGCTTTCTTT.

The V gene is TRBV27, the J gene TRBJ2-7, with a weak D call TRBD2 (7 bases). From germline, CDR1 is MNHEY and CDR2 SMNVEV (reference sequence). Between the trimmed V and J ends, which lost 5 bases and 0 bases, there was a span of 14 bases. The CDR3 sequence is 15 residues long. DNA for the CDR3: TGTGCCAGCAGTATGAACAGGGACTACTCCTACGAGCAGTACTTC. Protein product: CASSMNRDYSYEQYF.

The chain carries TRBV27 and TRBJ1-6; no firm D call. This CDR3 region has 16 residues. V lost 0 bases to trimming and J lost 3 bases, with 9 bases between them. Germline V gene data show CDR1 as MNHEY and CDR2 as SMNVEV (reference sequence). CDR3 sequence: CASSLSSFYYNSPLHF. The CDR3 region has the DNA TGTGCCAGCAGTTTATCGAGTTTTTACTATAATTCACCCCTCCACTTT.

This clone is a singleton in its sample. This chain joins TRBV11-2 and TRBJ2-1, with D perhaps TRBD2 (5 bases). Germline loops: CDR1 SGHAT, CDR2 FQNNGV. The CDR3 contains 13 residues. The V end was cut by 4 bases, the J end by 6 bases, with 10 bases between. CDR3 loop: CASSSGVLNEQFF. In DNA form, the CDR3 reads TGTGCCAGCAGCTCCGGGGTCCTCAATGAGCAGTTCTTC.

The V gene is TRBV29-1, the J gene TRBJ2-1, with D perhaps matching TRBD2 (5 bases). The CDR3 spans 10 residues. Trimming cost V 6 bases and J 12 bases, with 12 bases left between them. Germline CDR1 and CDR2: SQVTM and ANQGSEA. CDR3 residues: CSVSRDRQFF. The DNA of the CDR3 is TGCAGCGTGAGCCGGGATAGGCAGTTCTTC.

The J gene is TRBJ1-1, the V gene TRBV27; 7 bases align to TRBD1. Trimming cost V 7 bases and J 0 bases; bases outside gene matches: 11. Germline V gene sequence: CDR1 MNHEY, CDR2 SMNVEV (reference sequence). The CDR3 runs to 16 residues. The CDR3 DNA reads TGTGCCAGCACCCCCCGGTACAGGGGATTGAACACTGAAGCTTTCTTT. This gives the protein CASTPRYRGLNTEAFF.